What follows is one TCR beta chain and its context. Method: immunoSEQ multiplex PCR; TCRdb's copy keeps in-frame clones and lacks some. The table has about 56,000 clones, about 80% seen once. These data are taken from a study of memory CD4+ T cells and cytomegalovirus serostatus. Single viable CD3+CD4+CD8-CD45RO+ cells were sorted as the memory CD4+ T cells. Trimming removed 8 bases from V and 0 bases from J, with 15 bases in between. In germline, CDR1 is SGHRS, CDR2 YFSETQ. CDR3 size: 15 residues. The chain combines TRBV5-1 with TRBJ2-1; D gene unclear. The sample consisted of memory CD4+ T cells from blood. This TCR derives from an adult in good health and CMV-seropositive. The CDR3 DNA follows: TGCGCCAGTACGTCCGGGCCCGCCTCCTACAATGAGCAGTTCTTC. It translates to CASTSGPASYNEQFF.